Sequencing of this T cell receptor (beta chain) was carried out in a study of OX40 agonist ivuxolimab in advanced cancers. Study-level background: An anti-OX40 (CD134) antibody with agonistic activity, ivuxolimab, was administered to patients. Prior therapy, whether anti-PD-1, anti-PD-L1 or anti-CTLA-4, was allowed, and approximately 40% had some.

Peripheral blood came from all dose cohorts at three timepoints. A single count supports this clone. Germline V CDR1 and CDR2: SGDLS, YYNGEE. This CDR3 has 15 amino acids. The J segment lost 11 bases and the V segment lost 2 bases, leaving 12 bases of the junction unmatched. TCRdb's copy holds only in-frame clones and misses some; the assay was immunoSEQ multiplex PCR. Of fewer than 45,000 clones listed, more than 70% are singletons. This TCR was recovered from an adult with an advanced solid tumor such as melanoma, head and neck, liver or kidney cancer. This rearrangement joins TRBV9 to TRBJ1-1; 10 bases are shared with TRBD1. Specimen: CD4+ or CD8+ T cells sorted from blood, collected in a trial of the OX40 agonist ivuxolimab. The CDR3: CASSVGTGATYDAFF. For the CDR3, the DNA is TGTGCCAGCAGCGTCGGGACAGGGGCTACCTATGATGCTTTCTTT.